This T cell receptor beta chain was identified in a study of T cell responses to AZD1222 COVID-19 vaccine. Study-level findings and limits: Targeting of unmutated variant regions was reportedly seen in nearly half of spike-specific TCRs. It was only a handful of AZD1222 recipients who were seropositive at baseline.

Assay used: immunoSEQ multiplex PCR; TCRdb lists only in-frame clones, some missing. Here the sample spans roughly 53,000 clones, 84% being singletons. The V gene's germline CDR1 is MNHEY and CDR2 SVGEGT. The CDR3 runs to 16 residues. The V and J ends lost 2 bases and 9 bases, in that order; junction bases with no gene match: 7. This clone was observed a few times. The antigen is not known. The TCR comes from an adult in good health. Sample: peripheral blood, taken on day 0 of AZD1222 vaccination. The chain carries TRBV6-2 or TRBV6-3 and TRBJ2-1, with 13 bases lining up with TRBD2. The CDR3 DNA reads TGTGCCAGCAGTTACCCTACTAGCGGGAGGGCCCCTGAGCAGTTCTTC. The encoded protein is CASSYPTSGRAPEQFF.